This is a list of T cell receptor beta chains from one sample in a study of regulatory T cells in long-lasting Graves disease. Each CDR3 protein gets one entry after TCRdb re-called the multiplex PCR reads with MiXCR. The sample carries about 310,000 distinct CDR3 sequences, roughly a fifth recorded once. The sequences come from peripheral blood mononuclear cells (PBMCs), collected when the disease was refractory, from a patient treated with antithyroid drugs. These receptors originate from a female donor with Graves disease. Each CDR3 is given with its conserved first and last residue. The D gene is left open where the match is weak. Sizes are listed as how often the clone was seen (once, few, many) or a class if it is expanded.

>TRBV28|many|TRBJ2-7|TRBD2
TGTGCCAGCAGTTTATTGATAGCGGGGGTCTACGAGCAGTACTTC
CASSLLIAGVYEQYF
>TRBV7-2|few|TRBJ2-2|TRBD2
TGTGCCAGCAGCTTAAGGGGTCTAGCGGGAGTAGGGGAGCTGTTTTTT
CASSLRGLAGVGELFF
>TRBV7-2|many|TRBJ1-2|TRBD1
TGTGCCAGCAGCCCTGCAGGGGGCCGTAACTATGGCTACACCTTC
CASSPAGGRNYGYTF
>TRBV28|many|TRBJ1-1|NA
TGTGCCAGCAGTTTAATGGGGCTTGAAGCTTTCTTT
CASSLMGLEAFF
>TRBV7-3|few|TRBJ1-5|NA
TGTGCCAGCAGCTTAAATCAGCCCCAGCATTTT
CASSLNQPQHF
>TRBV20-1|many|TRBJ2-7|TRBD1
TGCAGTGCTTCTTCGGCCCGGACAGGGAATCAGTACGAGCAGTACTTC
CSASSARTGNQYEQYF
>TRBV28|few|TRBJ1-3|NA
TGTGCCAGCAGTTTCATTTACTCTGGAAACACCATATATTTT
CASSFIYSGNTIYF
>TRBV12-3/TRBV12-4|many|TRBJ2-7|NA
TGTGCCAGCAGTTTAGTCCGCGGACTTAGCTCCTACGAGCAGTACTTC
CASSLVRGLSSYEQYF
>TRBV7-2|few|TRBJ2-7|TRBD2
TGTGCCAGCAGCGCTAGGACTAGCGGGAGGGCCGTCTGGGAGCAGTACTTC
CASSARTSGRAVWEQYF
>TRBV7-9|many|TRBJ1-4|TRBD1
TGTGCCAGCAGCGACGGGACAGGGGGCTACGAAAAACTGTTTTTT
CASSDGTGGYEKLFF